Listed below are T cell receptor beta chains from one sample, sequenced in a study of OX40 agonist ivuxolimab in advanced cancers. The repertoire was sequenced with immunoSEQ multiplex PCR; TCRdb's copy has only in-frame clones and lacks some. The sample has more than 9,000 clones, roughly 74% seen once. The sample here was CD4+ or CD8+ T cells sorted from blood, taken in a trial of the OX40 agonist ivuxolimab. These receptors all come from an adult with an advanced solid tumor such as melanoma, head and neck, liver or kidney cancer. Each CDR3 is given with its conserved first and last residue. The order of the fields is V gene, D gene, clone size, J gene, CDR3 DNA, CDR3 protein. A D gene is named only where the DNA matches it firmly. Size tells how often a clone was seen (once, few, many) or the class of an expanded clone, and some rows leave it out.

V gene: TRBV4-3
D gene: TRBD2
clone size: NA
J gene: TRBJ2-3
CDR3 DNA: TGCGCCAGCAGCCAAGATAATAGCGGGAGCGATACGCAGTATTTT
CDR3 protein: CASSQDNSGSDTQYF

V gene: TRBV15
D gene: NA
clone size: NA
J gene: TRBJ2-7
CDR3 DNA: TGTGCCACCAGCAGAGACCGAGGATACGAGCAGTACTTC
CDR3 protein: CATSRDRGYEQYF

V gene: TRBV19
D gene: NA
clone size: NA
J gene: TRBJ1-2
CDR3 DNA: TGTGCCAGTAGTATGGCGGGGGGGTGGAACTATGGCTACACCTTC
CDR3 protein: CASSMAGGWNYGYTF

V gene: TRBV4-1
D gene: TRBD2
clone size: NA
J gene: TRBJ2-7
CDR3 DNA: TGCGCCAGCAGCCAAGGACTAGCGGGTCCGGAGGAGCAGTACTTC
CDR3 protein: CASSQGLAGPEEQYF

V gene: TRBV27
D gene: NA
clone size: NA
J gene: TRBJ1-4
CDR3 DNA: TGTGCCAGCAGTACTACAGGGGAAAAACTGTTTTTT
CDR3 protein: CASSTTGEKLFF

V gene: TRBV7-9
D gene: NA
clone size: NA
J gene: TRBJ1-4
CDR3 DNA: TGTGCCAGCAGCGGGGGAAAACTGTTTTTT
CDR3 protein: CASSGGKLFF

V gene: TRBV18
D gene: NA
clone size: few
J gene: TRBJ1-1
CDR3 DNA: TGTGCCAGCTCACCTACAGGGTATTACACTGAAGCTTTCTTT
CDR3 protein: CASSPTGYYTEAFF

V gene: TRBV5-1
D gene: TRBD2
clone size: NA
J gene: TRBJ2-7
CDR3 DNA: TGCGCCAGCAGCTTGGAGGGAGGGAACTACGAGCAGTACTTC
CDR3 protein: CASSLEGGNYEQYF

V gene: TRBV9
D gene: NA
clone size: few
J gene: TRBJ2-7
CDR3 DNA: TGTGCCAGCAGCCCCTTACTGGGGTACGAGCAGTACTTC
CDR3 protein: CASSPLLGYEQYF

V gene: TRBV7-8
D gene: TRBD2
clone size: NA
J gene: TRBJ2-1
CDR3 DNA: TGTGCCAGCAGCACGCGCAGACTAGCGGGACACTACAATGAGCAGTTCTTC
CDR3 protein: CASSTRRLAGHYNEQFF

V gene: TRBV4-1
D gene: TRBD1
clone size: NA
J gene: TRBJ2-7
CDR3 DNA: TGCGCCAGCAGCCGGGACAGCCCCTCCTACGAGCAGTACTTC
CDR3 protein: CASSRDSPSYEQYF

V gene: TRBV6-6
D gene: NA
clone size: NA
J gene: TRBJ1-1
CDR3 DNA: TGTGCCAGCAGTTACTCGTCCGGGGGGACTGAAGCTTTCTTT
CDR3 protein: CASSYSSGGTEAFF

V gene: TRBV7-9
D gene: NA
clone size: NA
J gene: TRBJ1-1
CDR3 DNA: TGTGCCAGCAGCTTTGGTAGCACTGAAGCTTTCTTT
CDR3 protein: CASSFGSTEAFF

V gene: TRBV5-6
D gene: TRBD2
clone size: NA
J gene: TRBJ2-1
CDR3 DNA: TGTGCCAGCAGCTTGGGGACTAGGAGTCTGGAGTTCTTC
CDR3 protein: CASSLGTRSLEFF

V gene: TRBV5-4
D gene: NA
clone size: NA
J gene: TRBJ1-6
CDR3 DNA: TGTGCCAGCAGCGGGGGTGAAGGGGTGAATTCACCCCTCCACTTT
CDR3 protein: CASSGGEGVNSPLHF

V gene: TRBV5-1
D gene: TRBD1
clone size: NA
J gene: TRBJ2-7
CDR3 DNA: TGCGCCAGCAGCTTGACACAGGGGACCGACTCCTACGAGCAGTACTTC
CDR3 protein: CASSLTQGTDSYEQYF

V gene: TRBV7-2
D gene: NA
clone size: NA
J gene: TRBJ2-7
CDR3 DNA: TGTGCCAGCAGCTTAGCCCGGGGCCCATTCTACGAGCAGTACTTC
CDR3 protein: CASSLARGPFYEQYF

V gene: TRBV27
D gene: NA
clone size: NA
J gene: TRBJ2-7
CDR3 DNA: TGTGCCAGCAGGGTGGGAAGCTCCTACGAGCAGTACTTC
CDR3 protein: CASRVGSSYEQYF

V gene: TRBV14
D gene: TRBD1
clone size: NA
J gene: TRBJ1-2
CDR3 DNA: TGTGCCAGCAGCCAAGTAAGGGGGCGAAGCTATGGCTACACCTTC
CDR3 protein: CASSQVRGRSYGYTF

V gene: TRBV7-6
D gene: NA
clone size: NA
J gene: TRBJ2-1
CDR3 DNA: TGTGCCAGCAGCCAATTACAGGGAAGCTCCTACAATGAGCAGTTCTTC
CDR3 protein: CASSQLQGSSYNEQFF

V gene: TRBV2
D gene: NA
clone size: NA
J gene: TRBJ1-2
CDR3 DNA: TGTGCCAGCACTACCCCGTGGGAGACTAACTATGGCTACACCTTC
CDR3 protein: CASTTPWETNYGYTF

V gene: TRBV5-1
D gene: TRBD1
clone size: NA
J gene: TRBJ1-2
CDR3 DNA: TGCGCCAGCAGCGAGGACAGGGCCTATGGCTACACCTTC
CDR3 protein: CASSEDRAYGYTF

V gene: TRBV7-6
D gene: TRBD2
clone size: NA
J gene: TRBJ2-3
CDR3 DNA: TGTGCCAGCAGCTTAACTAGCGGGCGGGCAGATACGCAGTATTTT
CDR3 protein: CASSLTSGRADTQYF

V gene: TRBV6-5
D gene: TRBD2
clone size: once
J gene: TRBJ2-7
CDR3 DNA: TGTGCCAGCAGTGCTAGCGGGAGGTTCTCCGAGCAGTACTTC
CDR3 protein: CASSASGRFSEQYF

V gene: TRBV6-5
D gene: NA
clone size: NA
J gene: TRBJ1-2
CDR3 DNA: TGTGCCAGCAGTTTGTACAGGAGAGCTAACTATGGCTACACCTTC
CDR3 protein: CASSLYRRANYGYTF

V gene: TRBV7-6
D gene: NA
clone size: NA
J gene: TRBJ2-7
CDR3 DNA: TGTGCCAGCAGCTTAGGAACGGACGAGCAGTACTTC
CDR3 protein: CASSLGTDEQYF

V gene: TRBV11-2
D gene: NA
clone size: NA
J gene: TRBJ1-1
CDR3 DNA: TGTGCCAGCAGCTTAGGTAGGACTGAAGCTTTCTTT
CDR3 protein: CASSLGRTEAFF